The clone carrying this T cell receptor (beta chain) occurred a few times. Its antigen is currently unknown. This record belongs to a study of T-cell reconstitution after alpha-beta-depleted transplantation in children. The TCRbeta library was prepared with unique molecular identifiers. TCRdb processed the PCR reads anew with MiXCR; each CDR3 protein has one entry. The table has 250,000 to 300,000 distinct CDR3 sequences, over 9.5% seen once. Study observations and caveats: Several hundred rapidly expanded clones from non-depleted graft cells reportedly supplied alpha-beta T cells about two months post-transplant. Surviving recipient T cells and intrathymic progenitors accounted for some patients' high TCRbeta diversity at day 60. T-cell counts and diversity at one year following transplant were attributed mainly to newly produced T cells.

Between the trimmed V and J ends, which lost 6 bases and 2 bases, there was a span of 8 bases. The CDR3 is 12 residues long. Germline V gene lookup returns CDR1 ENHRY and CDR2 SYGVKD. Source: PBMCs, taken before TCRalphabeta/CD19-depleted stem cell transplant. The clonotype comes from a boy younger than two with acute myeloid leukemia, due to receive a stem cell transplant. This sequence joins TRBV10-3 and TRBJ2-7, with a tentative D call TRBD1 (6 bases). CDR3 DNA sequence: TGTGCCATCAGGGACAGAGCCTACGAGCAGTACTTC. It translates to CAIRDRAYEQYF.